Included here is one T cell receptor (beta chain) sequence, with context. No antigen is known for it. Only in-frame clones appear in the TCRdb table, and some are missing; sequencing was by immunoSEQ multiplex PCR. The sample has about 100,000 clones, 75% to 90% seen once. This sample is part of a study of T cell responses to AZD1222 COVID-19 vaccine. Overall study results and limits: White British ancestry dominated among donors, who included more females, and clonal diversity was possibly underestimated.

This clonotype originated in an adult who received the AZD1222 COVID-19 vaccine. The sample in question was peripheral blood, obtained 28 days after the second AZD1222 dose.

CDR3 amino acids: CASSSSWQQETQYF. The CDR3 bases are TGTGCCAGCAGTTCCTCTTGGCAGCAAGAGACCCAGTACTTC. The genes are TRBV6-5 and TRBJ2-5; D gene unclear. The V end lost 4 bases, the J end lost 2 bases, and 11 bases lay between the germline ends. The CDR3 covers 14 residues. The germline gives CDR1 MNHEY, CDR2 SVGAGI.